This T cell receptor (beta chain) was sequenced in a study of T cell repertoires in Merkel cell carcinoma (dated by TCRdb to the late 2010s). For the wider study: Patients who had received intralesional immunotherapy or systemic immune checkpoint blockade prior to the biopsy were excluded. MCPyV-specific clonotypes were initially defined through tetramer sorting, cloning and paired TCR sequencing of expanded tumor-infiltrating lymphocytes. Inclusion required a diagnosis of MCPyV-positive Merkel cell carcinoma and successful in vitro expansion of tumor-infiltrating lymphocytes.

Every study subject tested positive for serum antibodies to T-antigen and had biopsy-confirmed Merkel cell carcinoma that was MCPyV-positive. Genomic DNA was extracted from about 6 adjacent 10-micron frozen tumor sections without any cell sorting or culture. Optimal cutting temperature compound was used to freeze tumor biopsy tissue measuring roughly 5 x 5 x 5 mm. The presence of abundant Merkel cell carcinoma and infiltrating cells in the frozen biopsy was confirmed on hematoxylin and eosin scout sections. The paper as a whole reports these results and caveats: The study did not examine normal tissue biopsies.

Comments on this clone: The clone's antigen remains unknown. No much larger clone exists at a distance of one base, and base qualities are not known.

CDR1 and CDR2, looked up from the germline V gene (reference sequence), are LNHDA and SQIVND. The CDR3 runs 16 residues from the cysteine to the phenylalanine. The DNA shown is the 48-base CDR3, in frame from base 1. V has 5 bases trimmed and J has 6 bases trimmed; junction bases matching no gene number 10. TRB CDR3 sequencing and data processing of tumor genomic DNA were performed with the immunoSEQ assay. As stored in TCRdb, this immuneACCESS dataset retains in-frame rearrangements with V and J assigned. A fraction of the clones does not appear; measured against another copy, unresolved V genes explain less than half of the discrepancy, and the remainder lacks a known reason. This sample is represented by 13,000 to 15,000 clones; under 85% of them were singletons. More than 15% of the sample goes to the ten largest clones.

The TCR originated in an adult with Merkel cell carcinoma. Source material: tumor tissue. The chain is encoded by TRBV19 joined to TRBJ1-6, and 7 bases in between align with TRBD1. The CDR3 protein: CASSPRTGSTNSPLHF. The DNA sequence is as follows: TGTGCCAGTAGTCCCCGGACAGGATCGACTAATTCACCCCTCCACTTT.